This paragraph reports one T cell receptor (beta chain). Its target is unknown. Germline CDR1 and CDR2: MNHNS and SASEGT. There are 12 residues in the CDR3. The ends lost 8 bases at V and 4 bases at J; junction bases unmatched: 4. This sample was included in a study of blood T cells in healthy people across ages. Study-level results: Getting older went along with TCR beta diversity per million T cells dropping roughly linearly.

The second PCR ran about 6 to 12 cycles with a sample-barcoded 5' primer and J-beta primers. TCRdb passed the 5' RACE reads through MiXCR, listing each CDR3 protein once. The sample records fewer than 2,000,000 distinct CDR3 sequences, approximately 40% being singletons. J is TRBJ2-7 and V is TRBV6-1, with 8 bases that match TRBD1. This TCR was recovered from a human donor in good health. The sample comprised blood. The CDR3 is CASEGQGYEQYF. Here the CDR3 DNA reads TGTGCCAGCGAAGGACAGGGATACGAGCAGTACTTC.